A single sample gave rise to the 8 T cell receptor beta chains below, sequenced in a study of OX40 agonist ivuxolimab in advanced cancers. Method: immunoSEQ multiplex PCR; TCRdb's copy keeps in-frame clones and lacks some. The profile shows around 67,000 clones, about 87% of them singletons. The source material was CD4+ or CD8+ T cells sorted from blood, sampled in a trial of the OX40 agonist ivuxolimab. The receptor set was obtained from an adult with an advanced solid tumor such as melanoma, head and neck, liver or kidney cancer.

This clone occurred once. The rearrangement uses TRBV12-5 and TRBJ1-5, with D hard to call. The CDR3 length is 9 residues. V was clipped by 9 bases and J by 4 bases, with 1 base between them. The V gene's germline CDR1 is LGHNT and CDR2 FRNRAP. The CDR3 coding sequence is TGTGCTAGGAATCAGCCCCAGCATTTT. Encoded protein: CARNQPQHF.

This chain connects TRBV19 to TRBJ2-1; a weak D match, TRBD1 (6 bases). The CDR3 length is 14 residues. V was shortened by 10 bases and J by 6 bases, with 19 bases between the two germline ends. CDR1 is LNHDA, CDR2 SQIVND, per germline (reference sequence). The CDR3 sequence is CATKVGAKRNEQFF. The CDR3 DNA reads TGTGCCACTAAGGTGGGGGCAAAACGCAATGAGCAGTTCTTC.

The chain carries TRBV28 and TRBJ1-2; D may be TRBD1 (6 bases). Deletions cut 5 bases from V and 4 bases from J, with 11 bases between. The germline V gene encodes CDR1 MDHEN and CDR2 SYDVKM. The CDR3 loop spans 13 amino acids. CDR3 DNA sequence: TGTGCCAGCAGTCGAGGACAGCTCTATGGCTACACCTTC. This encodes CASSRGQLYGYTF.

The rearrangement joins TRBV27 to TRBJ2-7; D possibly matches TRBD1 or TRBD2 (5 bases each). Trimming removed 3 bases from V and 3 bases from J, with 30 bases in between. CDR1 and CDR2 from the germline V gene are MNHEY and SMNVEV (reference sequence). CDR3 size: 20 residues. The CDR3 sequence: CASSLKGGWGLTTLSYEQYF. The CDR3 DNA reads TGTGCCAGCAGTTTGAAGGGTGGTTGGGGGTTAACCACACTAAGCTACGAGCAGTACTTC.

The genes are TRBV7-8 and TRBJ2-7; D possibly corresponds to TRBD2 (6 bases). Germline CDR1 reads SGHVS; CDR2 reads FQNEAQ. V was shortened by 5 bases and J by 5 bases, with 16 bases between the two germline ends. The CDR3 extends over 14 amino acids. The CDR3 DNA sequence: TGTGCCAGCAGCCTGGCCGGGGGTTACAACGAGCAGTACTTC. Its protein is CASSLAGGYNEQYF.

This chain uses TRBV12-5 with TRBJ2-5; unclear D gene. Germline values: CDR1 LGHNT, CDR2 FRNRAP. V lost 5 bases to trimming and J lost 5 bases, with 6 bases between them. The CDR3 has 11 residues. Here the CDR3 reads CASGLVETQYF. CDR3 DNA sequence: TGTGCTAGTGGTCTCGTGGAGACCCAGTACTTC.

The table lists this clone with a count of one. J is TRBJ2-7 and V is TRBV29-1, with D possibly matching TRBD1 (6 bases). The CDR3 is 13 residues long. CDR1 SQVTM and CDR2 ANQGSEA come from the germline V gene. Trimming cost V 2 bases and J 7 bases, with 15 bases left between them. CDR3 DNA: TGCAGCGTTGAATCCCAGGGGACCGGGGAGCAGTACTTC. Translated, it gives CSVESQGTGEQYF.

CDR3 sequence: CASSPDRVDSPLHF. The CDR3 DNA reads as TGTGCCAGCAGCCCCGACAGGGTGGATTCACCCCTCCACTTT. The chain employs TRBV7-8 and TRBJ1-6, with 7 nucleotides matching TRBD1. There are 14 residues in the CDR3. CDR1 SGHVS and CDR2 FQNEAQ come from the germline V gene. Trimming cost V 5 bases and J 8 bases; bases outside gene matches: 6. Combining the CDR3 with reference TRBV7-8 and TRBJ1-6 gives the whole variable domain GAGVSQSPRYKVAKRGQDVALRCDPISGHVSLFWYQQALGQGPEFLTYFQNEAQLDKSGLPSDRFFAERPEGSVSTLKIQRTQQEDSAVYLCASSPDRVDSPLHFGNGTRLTVT.